Each of the 30 T cell receptor beta chains below was sequenced from the same sample in a study of blood T cells in healthy people across ages. Combining a sample-barcoded 5' primer with a J-beta primer mix, a second PCR ran for roughly 7 to 12 cycles. One entry per CDR3 protein, called by TCRdb with MiXCR from the 5' RACE reads. The sample lists 1.5 million to 2 million distinct CDR3 sequences; roughly 52% were seen once. Specimen: blood. Every receptor here comes from a woman aged 40 to 55 in good health.

CDR3: CASAARGFTDTQYF. CDR3 in DNA: TGTGCCAGCGCCGCGCGGGGGTTCACAGATACGCAGTATTTT. The V gene is TRBV6-6, the J gene TRBJ2-3; 7 bases map to TRBD2. The germline V gene encodes CDR1 MNHNY and CDR2 SVGAGI (reference sequence). Trimming at V came to 8 bases and at J to 2 bases, leaving 7 bases not matched to a gene. This CDR3 contains 14 residues.

The J gene is TRBJ2-5, the V gene TRBV29-1; possibly TRBD2 for D (6 bases). In germline, CDR1 is SQVTM, CDR2 ANQGSEA. CDR3 length: 13 amino acids. V was trimmed by 4 bases and J by 5 bases, leaving 14 bases between them. CDR3 DNA sequence: TGCAGCGTTGTTAGGCTAGCGTCGGAGACCCAGTACTTC. This gives the protein CSVVRLASETQYF. Combining the CDR3 with reference TRBV29-1 and TRBJ2-5 gives the whole variable domain SAVISQKPSRDICQRGTSLTIQCQVDSQVTMMFWYRQQPGQSLTLIATANQGSEATYESGFVIDKFPISRPNLTFSTLTVSNMSPEDSSIYLCSVVRLASETQYFGPGTRLLVL.

The genes are TRBV5-1 and TRBJ2-6; D possibly corresponds to TRBD1 (6 bases). The CDR3 consists of 21 residues. The V end was cut by 2 bases, the J end by 0 bases, with 24 bases between. Germline loops: CDR1 SGHRS, CDR2 YFSETQ. The CDR3 DNA follows: TGCGCCAGCAGCTTCCCCCGGTCTGCACAGGGCCCTTCCTCTGGGGCCAACGTCCTGACTTTC. This translates into CASSFPRSAQGPSSGANVLTF.

This clonotype was counted a few times. The chain recombines TRBV11-2 with TRBJ2-3; tentative D call: TRBD1 (6 bases). Per the germline V gene, CDR1 is SGHAT and CDR2 is FQNNGV. Deletions cut 4 bases from V and 4 bases from J, with 18 bases between. The CDR3 spans 16 residues. The CDR3 nucleotides read TGTGCCAGCAGCTCCTCGGGACACTCGTATCCAGATACGCAGTATTTT. It yields the protein CASSSSGHSYPDTQYF.

On this clonotype: A clone one base away is much larger, so this may be a read error. The chain recombines TRBV4-2 with TRBJ2-1; D is unresolved. V gave up 2 bases and J gave up 13 bases, with 12 bases separating them. The V gene's germline CDR1 is LGHNA and CDR2 YNFKEQ. The CDR3 covers 12 residues. In DNA form, the CDR3 reads TGTGCCAGCAGCCAAAGAGGCGAGACCCAGTTCTTC. It is translated as CASSQRGETQFF.

The gene calls are TRBV20-1 and TRBJ2-6, with a possible D match to TRBD2 (6 bases). This CDR3 comprises 19 residues. The V end was cut by 6 bases, the J end by 1 base, with 25 bases between. Per the germline V gene, CDR1 is DFQATT and CDR2 is SNEGSKA (reference sequence). The CDR3 reads CSAQPRLGTGLSGANVLTF. CDR3 bases: TGCAGTGCCCAACCTCGCCTCGGGACTGGCCTATCTGGGGCCAACGTCCTGACTTTC.

The rearrangement joins TRBV10-3 to TRBJ2-1; D could derive from TRBD1 or TRBD2 (5 bases each). This CDR3 comprises 17 residues. V was cut by 4 bases and J by 0 bases, with 16 bases left in between. The germline gives CDR1 ENHRY, CDR2 SYGVKD. CDR3 sequence: CAISVLGTESSYNEQFF. CDR3 sequence (DNA): TGTGCCATCAGTGTCCTTGGGACGGAGAGCTCCTACAATGAGCAGTTCTTC.

The chain links TRBV2 to TRBJ1-1; 7 nucleotides agree with TRBD1. This CDR3 has 14 amino acids. CDR1 and CDR2 from the germline V gene are SNHLY and FYNNEI. V lost 8 bases to trimming and J lost 0 bases; unmatched junction nucleotides: 6. The CDR3 is CASGGQVLNTEAFF. The DNA of the CDR3 is TGTGCCAGCGGAGGACAGGTCTTGAACACTGAAGCTTTCTTT.

The chain joins TRBV6-1 to TRBJ2-7; 9 bases align to TRBD1. Germline V gene sequence: CDR1 MNHNS, CDR2 SASEGT. CDR3 length equals 13 residues. V was pared by 6 bases and J by 6 bases, with 6 bases of the junction left unmatched. DNA for the CDR3: TGTGCCAGCAGAACCGACAGGGGGTCCGAGCAGTACTTC. Its translation is CASRTDRGSEQYF.

V gene TRBV5-5 combines with J gene TRBJ1-6; weak D call: TRBD1 (5 bases). CDR3 size: 14 residues. V lost 6 bases and J lost 7, with 14 bases in between. From germline, CDR1 is SGHKS and CDR2 YYEKEE (reference sequence). This chain's CDR3 is CASNPGRSNSPLHF. The CDR3 DNA reads TGTGCCAGCAACCCGGGACGGTCCAATTCACCCCTCCACTTT.

This clonotype was counted at least ten times. V usage is TRBV7-2 and J usage is TRBJ2-1, with 11 bases matching TRBD2. In germline, CDR1 is SGHTA, CDR2 FQGNSA. The junction had 9 bases not matched to a gene; V was cut back by 4 bases and J by 7 bases. The CDR3 covers 16 residues. This chain's CDR3 is CASSSELAGGGNEQFF. Written as DNA, the CDR3 is TGTGCCAGCAGCTCCGAGCTAGCGGGGGGCGGGAATGAGCAGTTCTTC.

At least ten counts were recorded for this clonotype. The chain employs TRBV29-1 and TRBJ2-5, with D unresolved. The CDR3 consists of 11 residues. V shed 3 bases and J shed 4 bases, with 6 bases lying between them. Per germline, CDR1 SQVTM and CDR2 ANQGSEA. The CDR3 coding sequence is TGCAGCGTTGATGGGCGAGAGACCCAGTACTTC. Residues: CSVDGRETQYF. The full variable domain, with the rest looked up from reference TRBV29-1 and TRBJ2-5, is SAVISQKPSRDICQRGTSLTIQCQVDSQVTMMFWYRQQPGQSLTLIATANQGSEATYESGFVIDKFPISRPNLTFSTLTVSNMSPEDSSIYLCSVDGRETQYFGPGTRLLVL.

V and J are TRBV27 and TRBJ2-5; D unresolved. The CDR3 runs 20 residues. The V and J ends lost 2 bases and 11 bases respectively, with 36 bases between them. Germline V gene lookup returns CDR1 MNHEY and CDR2 SMNVEV (reference sequence). This CDR3 is CASSLTPLAGRLSSYNEQYF. The CDR3 DNA reads TGTGCCAGCAGTTTAACCCCACTCGCCGGGCGACTCAGCTCCTACAATGAGCAGTACTTC.

The chain recombines TRBV9 with TRBJ1-6; D unclear. This CDR3 spans 15 amino acids. Germline CDR1 is SGDLS and CDR2 is YYNGEE. Trimming cost V 5 bases and J 8 bases, with 17 bases left between them. The CDR3 spells CASSRAKNGDSPLHF. The CDR3 DNA follows: TGTGCCAGCAGTAGGGCCAAAAACGGGGATTCACCCCTCCACTTT.

The V gene is TRBV7-2, the J gene TRBJ2-1, with TRBD2 matching over 9 bases. The CDR3 consists of 16 residues. Germline V gene sequence: CDR1 SGHTA, CDR2 FQGNSA. V shed 1 base and J 5 bases; nucleotides not matched to a gene: 6. The CDR3 nucleotides read TGTGCCAGCAGCTTAGTGGCTAGCGGGAAGAACAATGAGCAGTTCTTC. It is translated as CASSLVASGKNNEQFF.

V usage is TRBV6-5 and J usage is TRBJ2-1; the D call may be TRBD1 or TRBD2 (5 bases each). The DNA end favors TRBJ2-7, so the J call may be wrong. Germline V gives CDR1 MNHEY, CDR2 SVGAGI. The CDR3 totals 17 residues. CDR3 loop: CASSYRGTGSTYNEQYF. The CDR3 DNA is TGTGCCAGCAGTTACCGTGGGACGGGAAGCACCTACAATGAGCAGTACTTC.

The genes are TRBV5-1 and TRBJ2-6; D remains ambiguous. From germline, CDR1 is SGHRS and CDR2 YFSETQ. This CDR3 is built from 13 residues. Trimming cost V 3 bases and J 8 bases, with 9 bases left between them. CDR3 coding DNA: TGCGCCAGCAGCTGGGATGTGCCCAACGTCCTGACTTTC. This codes for CASSWDVPNVLTF.

CDR3 loop: CSARAQTNEKLFF. DNA for the CDR3: TGCAGTGCTAGAGCCCAGACTAATGAAAAACTGTTTTTT. The chain couples TRBV20-1 to TRBJ1-4; D call uncertain. The CDR3 totals 13 residues. V dropped 1 base and J dropped 2 bases, with 5 bases sitting between them. Germline CDR1 DFQATT, CDR2 SNEGSKA (reference sequence).

As regards this clonotype: At one end, the junction sequence differs from germline, possibly due to a read error. The chain recombines TRBV25-1 with TRBJ2-7, with D possibly TRBD1 on 6 matching bases. CDR3 length: 15 amino acids. Germline CDR1 and CDR2: MGHDK and SYGVNS. Here the CDR3 DNA reads TGTGCCAGCAGTGACGGGACACGTCTTTCCTACGAGCGGTACTTC. It translates to CASSDGTRLSYERYF.

This chain links TRBV5-1 with TRBJ1-2, with D tentatively TRBD1 (5 bases). Looked up from germline, CDR1 is SGHRS and CDR2 is YFSETQ. CDR3 length equals 15 residues. The V end was cut by 1 base, the J end by 6 bases, with 16 bases between. CDR3 sequence: CASSLLRGVTDGYTF. In DNA form, the CDR3 reads TGCGCCAGCAGCTTGCTTAGGGGTGTTACGGATGGCTACACCTTC. Filled out from reference TRBV5-1 and TRBJ1-2, the complete variable domain reads KAGVTQTPRYLIKTRGQQVTLSCSPISGHRSVSWYQQTPGQGLQFLFEYFSETQRNKGNFPGRFSGRQFSNSRSEMNVSTLELGDSALYLCASSLLRGVTDGYTFGSGTRLTVV.

The V and J genes are TRBV27 and TRBJ1-2; 7 nucleotides agree with TRBD1. Trimming cost V 4 bases and J 4 bases; bases outside gene matches: 9. Germline V gene sequence: CDR1 MNHEY, CDR2 SMNVEV (reference sequence). CDR3 length: 15 residues. CDR3 in DNA: TGTGCCAGCAGTTCCCGACAGGGCTCAAGCTATGGCTACACCTTC. It codes for CASSSRQGSSYGYTF.

V gene TRBV29-1 combines with J gene TRBJ1-2; D gene unclear. V lost 3 bases and J lost 6, with 14 bases in between. Germline V gives CDR1 SQVTM, CDR2 ANQGSEA. The CDR3 is made up of 13 amino acids. As DNA, the CDR3 is TGCAGCGTTGAGGCCCCGGATCTAGATGGCTACACCTTC. Translated: CSVEAPDLDGYTF.

V usage is TRBV15 and J usage is TRBJ2-5, with TRBD2 matching over 8 bases. There are 15 residues in the CDR3. The V segment lost 0 bases and the J segment 11 bases; nucleotides outside the gene matches: 11. Germline CDR1 reads LNHNV; CDR2 reads YYDKDF (reference sequence). CDR3 sequence (DNA): TGTGCCACCAGCAGAGATCTAGGGACTAGTAGAGAGCAGTACTTC. Amino acid sequence: CATSRDLGTSREQYF.

This clonotype is a singleton in its sample. The J gene is TRBJ2-1, the V gene TRBV6-4; perhaps TRBD2 as D (5 bases). The V end lost 0 bases, the J end lost 5 bases, and 11 bases lay between the germline ends. Germline CDR1 is MRHNA and CDR2 is SNTAGT. CDR3 length: 15 residues. CDR3 sequence: CASSDSLEGHNEQFF. Written as DNA, the CDR3 is TGTGCCAGCAGTGACTCACTAGAGGGTCACAATGAGCAGTTCTTC.

The chain employs TRBV5-1 and TRBJ2-5, with 10 positions matching TRBD2. Germline CDR1 is SGHRS and CDR2 is YFSETQ. The ends lost 3 bases at V and 4 bases at J; junction bases unmatched: 6. There are 15 residues in the CDR3. CDR3 nucleotides: TGCGCCAGCAGCTCGGGACTAGCGCAAGGAGAGACCCAGTACTTC. Amino acid sequence: CASSSGLAQGETQYF.

This clonotype was recorded a few times. The gene calls are TRBV4-2 and TRBJ2-7; D unresolved. This CDR3 spans 13 amino acids. Germline-derived CDR1 and CDR2 are LGHNA and YNFKEQ. V was cut by 3 bases and J by 4 bases, with 10 bases left in between. The CDR3 here is CASSQGIGYEQYF. The CDR3, as DNA: TGTGCCAGCAGCCAGGGCATTGGGTACGAGCAGTACTTC.

The chain couples TRBV4-1 to TRBJ2-7, with TRBD1 identical over 8 bases. This CDR3 has 16 residues. The germline gives CDR1 MGHRA, CDR2 YSYEKL. After removal of 1 base from V and 1 base from J, the junction contained 6 bases not matched to a gene. The CDR3 is CASSQGGQVLSYEQYF. The CDR3 nucleotides read TGCGCCAGCAGCCAAGGGGGACAGGTTCTTTCCTACGAGCAGTACTTC.

This clonotype was recorded many times. The chain couples TRBV28 to TRBJ2-7, with 8 nucleotides matching TRBD1. V trimming: 3 bases; J trimming: 3 bases; junction bases outside the gene matches: 7. The germline V gene has CDR1 MDHEN and CDR2 SYDVKM. This CDR3 has 15 amino acids. CDR3 nucleotides: TGTGCCAGCAGTTTTTCCGGGACAGGCGACTACGAGCAGTACTTC. It is translated as CASSFSGTGDYEQYF. Full variable domain (remainder filled in from reference TRBV28 and TRBJ2-7): DVKVTQSSRYLVKRTGEKVFLECVQDMDHENMFWYRQDPGLGLRLIYFSYDVKMKEKGDIPEGYSVSREKKERFSLILESASTNQTSMYLCASSFSGTGDYEQYFGPGTRLTVT.

This clonotype was counted between two and nine times. J is TRBJ1-2 and V is TRBV2; the D gene is possibly TRBD1 (5 bases). This CDR3 is built from 12 residues. Trimming pared 6 bases from V and 4 bases from J, leaving 9 bases between. Germline V gene sequence: CDR1 SNHLY, CDR2 FYNNEI. This CDR3 reads CASSGGIYGYTF. The CDR3 region has the DNA TGTGCCAGCAGCGGGGGTATCTATGGCTACACCTTC.

The chain carries TRBV6-2 or TRBV6-3 and TRBJ2-5; 11 bases are shared with TRBD2. Per the germline V gene, CDR1 is MNHEY and CDR2 is SVGEGT. V was clipped by 3 bases and J by 4 bases; unmatched bases: 7. The CDR3 extends over 16 amino acids. CDR3 protein: CASSYRTSGSGETQYF. Here the CDR3 DNA reads TGTGCCAGCAGTTATCGGACTAGCGGGTCCGGAGAGACCCAGTACTTC.